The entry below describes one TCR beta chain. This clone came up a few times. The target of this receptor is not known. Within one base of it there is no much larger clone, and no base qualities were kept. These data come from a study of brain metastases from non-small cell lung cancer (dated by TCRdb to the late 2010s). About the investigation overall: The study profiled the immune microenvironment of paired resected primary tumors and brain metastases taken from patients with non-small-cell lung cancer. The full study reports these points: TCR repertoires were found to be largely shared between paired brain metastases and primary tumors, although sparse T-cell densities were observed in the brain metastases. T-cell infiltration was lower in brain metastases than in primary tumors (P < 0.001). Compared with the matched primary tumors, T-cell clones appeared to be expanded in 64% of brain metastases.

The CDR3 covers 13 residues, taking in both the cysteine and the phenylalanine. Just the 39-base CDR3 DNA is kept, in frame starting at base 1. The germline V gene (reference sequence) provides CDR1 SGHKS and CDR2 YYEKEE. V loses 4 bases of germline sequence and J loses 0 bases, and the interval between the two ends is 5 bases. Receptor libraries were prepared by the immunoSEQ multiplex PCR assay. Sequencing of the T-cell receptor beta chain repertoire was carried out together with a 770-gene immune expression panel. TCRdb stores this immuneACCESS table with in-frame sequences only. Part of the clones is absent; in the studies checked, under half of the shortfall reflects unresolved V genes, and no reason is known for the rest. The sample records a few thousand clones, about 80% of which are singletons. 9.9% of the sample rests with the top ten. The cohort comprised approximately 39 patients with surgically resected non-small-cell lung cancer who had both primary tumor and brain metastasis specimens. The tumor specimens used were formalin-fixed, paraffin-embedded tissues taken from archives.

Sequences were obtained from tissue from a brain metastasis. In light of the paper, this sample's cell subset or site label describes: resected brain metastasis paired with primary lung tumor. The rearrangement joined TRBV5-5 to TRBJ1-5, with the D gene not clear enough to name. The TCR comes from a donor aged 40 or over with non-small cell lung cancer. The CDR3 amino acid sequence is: CASSEYSNQPQHF. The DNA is TGTGCCAGCAGCGAATATAGCAATCAGCCCCAGCATTTT. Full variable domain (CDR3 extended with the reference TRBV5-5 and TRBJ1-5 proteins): DAGVTQSPTHLIKTRGQQVTLRCSPISGHKSVSWYQQVLGQGPQFIFQYYEKEERGRGNFPDRFSARQFPNYSSELNVNALLLGDSALYLCASSEYSNQPQHFGDGTRLSIL.